This TCR beta chain was sequenced during a study of control samples from healthy donors and cancer patients. V was pared by 4 bases and J by 5 bases, with 4 bases of the junction left unmatched. Germline-derived CDR1 and CDR2 are SGHVS and FQNEAQ. The CDR3 runs 15 residues. Repertoires were generated with immunoSEQ multiplex PCR, while TCRdb's copy carries only in-frame clones and drops some. The table lists approximately 52,000 clones, roughly 95% of them singletons. Specimen: blood. V usage is TRBV7-8 and J usage is TRBJ1-6; 8 bases line up with TRBD1. This receptor was taken from a young woman in good health. CDR3 protein: CASSSRTGNNSPLHF. DNA of the CDR3: TGTGCCAGCAGCTCACGGACAGGGAATAATTCACCCCTCCACTTT.